The clone carrying this T cell receptor (beta chain) came up many times. Its antigen is unknown. The sample is drawn from a study of T cells in Graves' hyperthyroidism and ophthalmopathy. The study, taken as a whole, reports: Most expanded thyroid clonotypes above 0.001 also appeared in blood. For ophthalmopathy, model prediction preceded onset by a median 6.5 months.

Amplified TCR beta CDR3 regions came from RNA transcripts. HTBI primers were the set used in a first-round RT-PCR of the TCR CDR3. TCRdb ran MiXCR on the multiplex PCR reads and lists one entry per CDR3 protein. The sample holds 500,000 to 750,000 distinct CDR3 sequences; about 45% are singletons and the top ten take around 8%. Diagnoses used clinical symptoms, serum thyroxine and TRAb, thyroid ultrasound and orbital computed tomography. Germline values: CDR1 LNHNV, CDR2 YYDKDF (reference sequence). Trimming removed 0 bases from V and 2 bases from J, with 7 bases in between. There are 14 residues in the CDR3.

The chain couples TRBV15 to TRBJ2-5, with D unclear. The specimen was peripheral blood or thyroid tissue (not recorded which). This receptor was identified in a woman aged 18-29 years with Graves' hyperthyroidism. This CDR3 reads CATSRDWGQETQYF. The CDR3 nucleotides are TGTGCCACCAGCAGAGATTGGGGACAAGAGACCCAGTACTTC.